The text below deals with one T cell receptor beta chain. The antigen is unknown. The sample originates from a study of read filtering for tumor transcriptome and immune sequencing. Study overall: DNase treatment preceded whole-transcriptome library preparation. The study's findings and limits: Without single-read clonotypes, shared clonotype proportions correlated more between IR-seq and RNA-seq. Single-read clonotypes: about 81.9% of IR-seq clonotypes (around 3.5% of reads), around three quarters of RNA-seq clonotypes (roughly 45% of reads).

From around 0.4 ug of RNA, a library with molecular barcoded alpha/delta and beta/gamma adaptors was made. TCRdb independently ran MiXCR on the reads; one entry per CDR3 protein. The sample lists around 130,000 distinct CDR3 sequences, approximately 13% occurring once. This TCR derives from a donor over 35 with multiple myeloma. The sequencing sample was made of a population of CD138-negative cells sorted from bone marrow.

CDR3 coding DNA: TGCAGCGTTGCCAAGGGACTAGCGGGAGTGAAGGAGACCCAGTACTTC. It translates to CSVAKGLAGVKETQYF. This chain connects TRBV29-1 to TRBJ2-5; 14 nucleotides agree with TRBD2. V was clipped by 4 bases and J by 5 bases; unmatched bases: 9. The CDR3 is 16 residues long. Looked up from germline, CDR1 is SQVTM and CDR2 is ANQGSEA. The variable domain in full, completed from reference TRBV29-1 and TRBJ2-5, reads SAVISQKPSRDICQRGTSLTIQCQVDSQVTMMFWYRQQPGQSLTLIATANQGSEATYESGFVIDKFPISRPNLTFSTLTVSNMSPEDSSIYLCSVAKGLAGVKETQYFGPGTRLLVL.